Listed below are T cell receptor beta chains from one sample, sequenced in a study of STAT5B mutations in CD4+ large granular lymphocyte leukemia. The table came from immunoSEQ multiplex PCR; TCRdb's copy has only in-frame clones and leaves some out. The table has about 35,000 clones, 55% to 80% seen once. Sequenced material: CD4+ T cells from blood buffy coats. All receptors come from a human donor in good health. The CDR3 runs from the conserved cysteine through the conserved F or W. A D gene is named only where the DNA matches it firmly. Where a row states a size, it is once, few, many or the class of an expanded clone; other rows omit it.

clone size	CDR3 length	V gene	D gene	J gene	CDR3 protein	CDR3 DNA
-	14	TRBV19	-	TRBJ2-5	CASSMGMGKETQYF	TGTGCCAGTAGTATGGGGATGGGTAAAGAGACCCAGTACTTC
-	13	TRBV6-1	-	TRBJ2-5	CASSARTGETQYF	TGTGCCAGCAGCGCTCGTACAGGGGAGACCCAGTACTTC
once	14	TRBV5-1	TRBD2	TRBJ2-2	CASSFDLAAGELFF	TGCGCCAGCAGCTTTGATCTAGCGGCCGGGGAGCTGTTTTTT
-	15	TRBV5-1	-	TRBJ2-1	CASSAAGLQVNEQFF	TGCGCCAGCAGCGCCGCGGGACTCCAGGTCAATGAGCAGTTCTTC
-	14	TRBV6-1	TRBD1	TRBJ2-3	CATERGQGTDTQYF	TGTGCCACCGAACGAGGACAGGGCACAGATACGCAGTATTTT
-	15	TRBV12-5	TRBD2	TRBJ2-1	CASGLRAGGLYEQFF	TGTGCTAGTGGCCTGCGAGCGGGGGGGCTTTATGAGCAGTTCTTC
-	11	TRBV28	-	TRBJ1-1	CASSRATEAFF	TGTGCCAGCAGTAGGGCAACTGAAGCTTTCTTT
-	13	TRBV11-2	TRBD1	TRBJ2-5	CASRQGVRETQYF	TGTGCCAGCAGGCAGGGGGTACGAGAGACCCAGTACTTC
few	12	TRBV14	-	TRBJ1-2	CASSQDTGGYTF	TGTGCCAGCAGCCAAGATACCGGGGGCTACACCTTC
-	14	TRBV7-2	-	TRBJ1-1	CASSLPGGITEAFF	TGTGCCAGCAGCCTACCCGGAGGGATCACTGAAGCTTTCTTT
few	21	TRBV10-1	TRBD1	TRBJ1-6	CASSVGYDRGKSGSYNSPLHF	TGCGCCAGCAGTGTGGGGTACGACAGGGGGAAGTCAGGCTCCTATAATTCACCCCTCCACTTT
-	13	TRBV2	TRBD1	TRBJ1-2	CASSGDRVYGYTF	TGTGCCAGCTCTGGGGACAGGGTCTATGGCTACACCTTC
-	14	TRBV6-5	-	TRBJ1-2	CASSYSSANYGYTF	TGTGCCAGCAGTTACTCTTCCGCGAACTATGGCTACACCTTC
-	13	TRBV6-5	-	TRBJ1-2	CASSYDSRRGYTF	TGTGCCAGCAGTTACGACAGCCGACGAGGCTACACCTTC
-	15	TRBV7-9	TRBD1	TRBJ2-7	CASSPGQGGSYEQYF	TGTGCCAGCAGCCCTGGACAGGGGGGATCCTACGAGCAGTACTTC
-	12	TRBV29-1	TRBD1	TRBJ1-2	CSAQGQNYGYTF	TGCAGCGCCCAGGGACAGAACTATGGCTACACCTTC
-	14	TRBV5-6	-	TRBJ1-4	CASSFRAYNEKLFF	TGTGCCAGCAGCTTCCGGGCATATAATGAAAAACTGTTTTTT
-	14	TRBV6-1	-	TRBJ1-2	CASSWNPTSYGYTF	TGTGCCAGCTCATGGAACCCAACCTCCTACGGCTACACCTTC
few	15	TRBV10-3	-	TRBJ1-5	CAISESIASNQPQHF	TGTGCCATCAGTGAGTCGATCGCGTCAAATCAGCCCCAGCATTTT
-	16	TRBV5-8	TRBD2	TRBJ2-1	CASSGLAGVSYNEQFF	TGTGCCAGCAGCGGATTAGCGGGGGTTTCCTACAATGAGCAGTTCTTC
-	14	TRBV19	-	TRBJ2-3	CASRSPVGTDTQYF	TGTGCCAGTAGGTCCCCGGTGGGCACAGATACGCAGTATTTT
once	14	TRBV18	-	TRBJ2-1	CASSPRTRDNEQFF	TGTGCCAGCTCACCAAGGACGAGAGACAATGAGCAGTTCTTC
few	13	TRBV29-1	TRBD1	TRBJ1-4	CSSRQGSNEKLFF	TGCAGCTCTCGACAGGGCTCTAATGAAAAACTGTTTTTT
-	11	TRBV7-8	-	TRBJ2-1	CACSGYNEQFF	TGTGCCTGTAGCGGCTACAATGAGCAGTTCTTC
-	13	TRBV10-2	-	TRBJ1-3	CASSARVVDTIYF	TGCGCCAGCAGCGCCAGGGTGGTGGACACCATATATTTT
-	14	TRBV19	TRBD1	TRBJ1-4	CASSGGQGNEKLFF	TGTGCCAGTAGTGGGGGACAGGGAAATGAAAAACTGTTTTTT
-	17	TRBV4-1	TRBD1	TRBJ2-1	CASSRLQGAPSYNEQFF	TGCGCCAGCAGCCGCCTACAGGGGGCCCCCTCCTACAATGAGCAGTTCTTC
-	15	TRBV27	TRBD1	TRBJ2-2	CASRIRDRGAGELFF	TGTGCCAGCAGGATCCGGGACAGGGGAGCCGGGGAGCTGTTTTTT
-	13	TRBV7-9	-	TRBJ1-3	CASMRGARNTIYF	TGTGCCAGCATGCGGGGGGCTAGAAACACCATATATTTT
once	13	TRBV5-1	TRBD1	TRBJ2-7	CASGTGGSYEQYF	TGCGCCAGTGGGACAGGGGGATCCTACGAGCAGTACTTC
-	15	TRBV18	TRBD1	TRBJ2-1	CASSRQGTLYNEQFF	TGTGCCAGCTCACGACAGGGGACCCTATACAATGAGCAGTTCTTC